The 10 T cell receptor beta chains listed next were all sequenced from one sample in a study of blood T cells in healthy people across ages. A second PCR of about 6 to 12 cycles used a sample-barcoded 5' primer and a J-beta primer mix. Via MiXCR, TCRdb re-called the 5' RACE reads, giving one row per CDR3 protein. The sample includes about 1.5 million distinct CDR3 sequences, around 40% of them seen just once. Sequenced sample: blood. The receptors shown here come from a woman aged 18-35 years in good health.

The chain carries TRBV7-9 and TRBJ2-7, with TRBD1 as a possible D gene (5 bases). Trimming shortened V by 6 bases and J by 4 bases, and 19 bases separated the two germline ends. The CDR3 is made up of 15 amino acids. Germline CDR1 and CDR2: SEHNR and FQNEAQ (reference sequence). This CDR3 is CASSIRELAPYEQYF. The CDR3, as DNA: TGTGCCAGCAGTATCAGGGAACTTGCGCCTTACGAGCAGTACTTC.

V and J are TRBV7-9 and TRBJ2-7, with 8 bases matching TRBD1. Per the germline V gene, CDR1 is SEHNR and CDR2 is FQNEAQ (reference sequence). After removal of 8 bases from V and 0 bases from J, the junction contained 6 bases not matched to a gene. The CDR3 is 14 residues long. CDR3 sequence: CASLTTGGSYEQYF. In nucleotides, the CDR3 is TGTGCCAGCCTCACTACAGGGGGCTCCTACGAGCAGTACTTC.

Only a few counts were recorded for this clonotype. The V and J genes are TRBV7-2 and TRBJ2-3; possible D gene TRBD2, 5 bases. Germline CDR1 reads SGHTA; CDR2 reads FQGNSA. V was pared by 5 bases and J by 3 bases, with 12 bases between. This CDR3 has 14 amino acids. CDR3 sequence: CASSAALGTDTQYF. In nucleotides, the CDR3 is TGTGCCAGCAGCGCTGCACTAGGAACAGATACGCAGTATTTT.

The J gene is TRBJ2-7, the V gene TRBV15; tentatively, D is TRBD2 (7 bases). Germline CDR1 is LNHNV and CDR2 is YYDKDF (reference sequence). The V gene lost 4 bases and the J gene lost 6 bases, with 19 bases spanning the gap. The CDR3 length is 15 residues. The CDR3 sequence is CATSIGGAVTCEQYF. The DNA for the CDR3 is TGTGCCACCAGCATTGGGGGGGCAGTAACCTGCGAGCAGTACTTC.

The J gene is TRBJ2-5, the V gene TRBV3-1; 11 bases are a match to TRBD2. The DNA end lines up better with TRBJ2-1; the J call may be wrong. Germline V gene data show CDR1 as LGHDT and CDR2 as YNNKEL (reference sequence). The CDR3 extends over 16 amino acids. The CDR3 reads CASSQDLAGGTETQFF. DNA of the CDR3: TGTGCCAGCAGCCAAGACCTAGCGGGAGGTACAGAGACCCAGTTCTTC.

In its sample, this clonotype was seen a few times. The chain has TRBV12-3 or TRBV12-4 and TRBJ1-5; 9 positions agree with TRBD1. The CDR3 has 15 residues. The J segment lost 6 bases and the V segment lost 5 bases, leaving 8 bases of the junction unmatched. The CDR3: CASSLGTGYSQPQHF. DNA of the CDR3: TGTGCCAGCAGTCTCGGGACAGGGTATAGTCAGCCCCAGCATTTT.

A note on this clonotype: The CDR3 carries no conserved terminal phenylalanine or tryptophan, so it likely arises from a read error. This chain links TRBV7-2 with TRBJ2-5, with a tentative D call TRBD2 (7 bases). CDR3 length equals 15 residues. Trimming cost V 3 bases and J 11 bases, with 22 bases left between them. Germline V gene sequence: CDR1 SGHTA, CDR2 FQGNSA. For the CDR3, the DNA is TGTGCCAGCAGCTTGGGAGGGAGTGGGGGCAATGAGCAGTACTCC. It specifies CASSLGGSGGNEQYS.

This sequence joins TRBV6-6 and TRBJ1-2; 10 nucleotides line up with TRBD1. CDR1 MNHNY and CDR2 SVGAGI come from the germline V gene (reference sequence). Trimming cost V 6 bases and J 4 bases; bases outside gene matches: 5. The CDR3 has 14 residues. CDR3 sequence: CASRTGTGAYGYTF. The DNA for the CDR3 is TGTGCCAGCAGAACCGGGACAGGGGCCTATGGCTACACCTTC.

CDR3: CASSLTGTTTAQHF. In DNA form, the CDR3 reads TGTGCCAGCAGCCTGACCGGGACAACCACGGCCCAGCATTTT. V and J are TRBV7-9 and TRBJ1-5, with a tentative D call TRBD1 (6 bases). V was cut by 5 bases and J by 11 bases, with 19 bases left in between. There are 14 residues in the CDR3. Looked up from germline, CDR1 is SEHNR and CDR2 is FQNEAQ (reference sequence).

The rearrangement joins TRBV27 to TRBJ2-2, with D possibly matching TRBD1 (7 bases). There are 15 residues in the CDR3. V gave up 5 bases and J gave up 8 bases, with 18 bases separating them. Germline V lookup: CDR1 MNHEY, CDR2 SMNVEV (reference sequence). CDR3 in DNA: TGTGCCAGCAGTGCCCTAGGAGGGGGCCGGGGGGAGCTGTTTTTT. Its translation: CASSALGGGRGELFF.